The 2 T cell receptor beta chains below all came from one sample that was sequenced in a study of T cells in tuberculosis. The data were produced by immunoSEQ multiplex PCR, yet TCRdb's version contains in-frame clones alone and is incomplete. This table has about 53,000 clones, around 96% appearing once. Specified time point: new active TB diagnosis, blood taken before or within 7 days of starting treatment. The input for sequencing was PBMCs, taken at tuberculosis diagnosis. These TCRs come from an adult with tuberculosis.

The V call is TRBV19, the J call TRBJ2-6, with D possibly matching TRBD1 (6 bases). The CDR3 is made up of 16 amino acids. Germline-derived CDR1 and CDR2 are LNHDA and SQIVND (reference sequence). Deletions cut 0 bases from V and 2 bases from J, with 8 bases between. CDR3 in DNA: TGTGCCAGTAGTATAGATCAGGGGACTGGGGCCAACGTCCTGACTTTC. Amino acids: CASSIDQGTGANVLTF. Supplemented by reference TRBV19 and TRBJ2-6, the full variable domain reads DGGITQSPKYLFRKEGQNVTLSCEQNLNHDAMYWYRQDPGQGLRLIYYSQIVNDFQKGDIAEGYSVSREKKESFPLTVTSAQKNPTAFYLCASSIDQGTGANVLTFGAGSRLTVL.

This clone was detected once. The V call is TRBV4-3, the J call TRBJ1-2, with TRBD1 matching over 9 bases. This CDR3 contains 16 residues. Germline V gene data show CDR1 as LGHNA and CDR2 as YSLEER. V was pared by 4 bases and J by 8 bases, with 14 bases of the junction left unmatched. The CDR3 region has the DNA TGCGCCAGCAGCCTAGCCATTGAGTCGGACAGGGGCGGCTACACCTTC. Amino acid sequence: CASSLAIESDRGGYTF.